The 18 T cell receptor beta chains presented below share a single source sample, sequenced in a study of neoadjuvant anti-PD-1 for oral cavity cancer. TCRdb keeps only in-frame clones here, not all; method: immunoSEQ multiplex PCR. The table has 55,000 to 80,000 clones, about 90% seen once. Indicated time point: after neoadjuvant nivolumab, at surgical resection. Sequencing was performed on PBMCs, taken after nivolumab (anti-PD-1) treatment. The receptors stem from a person between 40 and 80 years old with oral cavity squamous cell carcinoma.

The chain recombines TRBV9 with TRBJ1-5; 9 bases fit TRBD1. The germline CDR1 and CDR2 sequences are SGDLS and YYNGEE. The CDR3 runs 14 residues. V was clipped by 3 bases and J by 6 bases; unmatched bases: 4. CDR3 bases: TGTGCCAGCAGCGCGACAGGGGGACTTCAGCCCCAGCATTTT. Translating gives CASSATGGLQPQHF.

CDR3 loop: CASSYPGIEAFF. CDR3 bases: TGTGCCAGCAGTTACCCGGGGATTGAAGCTTTCTTT. The rearrangement uses TRBV6-5 and TRBJ1-1; D gene ambiguous. In germline, CDR1 is MNHEY, CDR2 SVGAGI. This CDR3 has 12 residues. Trimming took off 2 bases at V and 7 bases at J, with 8 bases between the two ends.

This clone was counted only a few times. The V and J genes are TRBV19 and TRBJ2-2, with D tentatively TRBD2 (5 bases). The CDR3 loop spans 17 amino acids. V was cut by 3 bases and J by 2 bases, with 16 bases left in between. CDR1 is LNHDA and CDR2 is SQIVND in the germline V gene (reference sequence). CDR3 nucleotides: TGTGCCAGTAGTATCTCTCCGGACTCCCTTAACACCGGGGAGCTGTTTTTT. Its translation: CASSISPDSLNTGELFF.

This CDR3 is CASSLSWWGEAFF. CDR3 DNA: TGTGCCAGCAGTTTATCATGGTGGGGTGAAGCTTTCTTT. The chain links TRBV27 to TRBJ1-1; no clear D. CDR3 length equals 13 residues. Trimming stripped 0 bases from V and 7 bases from J, with 9 bases between. Germline loops: CDR1 MNHEY, CDR2 SMNVEV (reference sequence).

A few counts support this clone. V is TRBV7-9 and J is TRBJ2-2, with D possibly TRBD2 on 6 matching bases. V lost 5 bases and J 4 bases, leaving 17 bases between the germline ends. This CDR3 has 16 amino acids. CDR1 SEHNR and CDR2 FQNEAQ come from the germline V gene (reference sequence). The CDR3 region is CASSPPGSEGTGELFF. The CDR3 nucleotides read TGTGCCAGCAGCCCACCCGGGAGCGAGGGCACCGGGGAGCTGTTTTTT. Together with reference TRBV7-9 and TRBJ2-2, the CDR3 gives the full variable domain: DTGVSQNPRHKITKRGQNVTFRCDPISEHNRLYWYRQTLGQGPEFLTYFQNEAQLEKSRLLSDRFSAERPKGSFSTLEIQRTEQGDSAMYLCASSPPGSEGTGELFFGEGSRLTVL.

V gene TRBV5-1 combines with J gene TRBJ1-1, with D unresolved. V was trimmed by 6 bases and J by 4 bases, leaving 16 bases between them. The CDR3 is made up of 14 amino acids. Germline-derived CDR1 and CDR2 are SGHRS and YFSETQ. CDR3 residues: CASNVTPLGTEAFF. CDR3 nucleotides: TGCGCCAGCAATGTCACCCCCCTCGGCACTGAAGCTTTCTTT.

About this clone: This same CDR3 is encoded by further DNA sequences in the sample. The chain employs TRBV30 and TRBJ2-5, with D uncertain. Germline V lookup: CDR1 GTSNPN, CDR2 SVGIG (reference sequence). This CDR3 is 13 amino acids long. V was shortened by 2 bases and J by 5 bases, with 12 bases between the two germline ends. The CDR3 loop reads CAWSPGAVETQYF. The CDR3 DNA sequence: TGTGCCTGGAGTCCTGGAGCAGTCGAGACCCAGTACTTC.

Written as DNA, the CDR3 is TGTGCCAGCAGTTCCTTAGCCGGTCCCTACAATGAGCAGTTCTTC. Translation: CASSSLAGPYNEQFF. The rearrangement links TRBV27 to TRBJ2-1, with D unresolved. The V gene lost 4 bases and the J gene lost 2 bases, with 12 bases spanning the gap. The germline CDR1 and CDR2 sequences are MNHEY and SMNVEV (reference sequence). CDR3 length: 15 residues.

This chain connects TRBV5-1 to TRBJ2-7, with TRBD2 identical over 9 bases. The CDR3 extends over 15 amino acids. Trimming at V came to 0 bases and at J to 6 bases, leaving 7 bases not matched to a gene. Germline values: CDR1 SGHRS, CDR2 YFSETQ. The CDR3 sequence is CASSLEARGGPEQYF. The CDR3 DNA sequence: TGCGCCAGCAGCTTGGAGGCGCGGGGGGGCCCCGAGCAGTACTTC.

Remarks on this clone: Other DNA sequences from this sample encode an identical CDR3 as well. This chain links TRBV9 with TRBJ2-1; no reliable D call. V shed 0 bases and J shed 4 bases, with 8 bases lying between them. Looked up from germline, CDR1 is SGDLS and CDR2 is YYNGEE. The CDR3 runs 14 residues. DNA for the CDR3: TGTGCCAGCAGCGTAGGGGATTCGTACAATGAGCAGTTCTTC. Its translation is CASSVGDSYNEQFF.

V usage is TRBV9 and J usage is TRBJ2-3; D possibly corresponds to TRBD1 (7 bases). V was trimmed by 2 bases and J by 0 bases, leaving 22 bases between them. CDR3 length equals 19 residues. The V gene's germline CDR1 is SGDLS and CDR2 YYNGEE. CDR3 region: CASSVWTGTSSSSTDTQYF. The CDR3, as DNA: TGTGCCAGCAGCGTCTGGACAGGAACTAGCTCCTCTAGCACAGATACGCAGTATTTT.

This clone was recorded only once. This sequence joins TRBV6-1 and TRBJ1-6; TRBD1 might be the D (6 bases). The CDR3 covers 13 residues. V was shortened by 3 bases and J by 10 bases, with 10 bases between the two germline ends. CDR1 and CDR2 from the germline V gene are MNHNS and SASEGT. In nucleotides, the CDR3 is TGTGCCAGCAGTGACTCAGGGGACTCACCCCTCCACTTT. Translating it yields CASSDSGDSPLHF.

This clone was found once. The chain joins TRBV18 to TRBJ2-7; the D gene is possibly TRBD2 (6 bases). Germline V lookup: CDR1 KGHSH, CDR2 LQKENI. The CDR3 length is 14 residues. Trimming shortened V by 6 bases and J by 6 bases, and 18 bases separated the two germline ends. CDR3 sequence: CASSPSTSIGEQYF. The CDR3 bases are TGTGCCAGCTCCCCCTCAACTAGCATTGGCGAGCAGTACTTC.

The chain has TRBV5-1 and TRBJ2-7; the match to TRBD2 covers 11 bases. The junction had 6 bases not matched to a gene; V was cut back by 4 bases and J by 3 bases. Germline CDR1 is SGHRS and CDR2 is YFSETQ. The CDR3 is 15 residues long. The CDR3 loop is CASSETGTSGYEQYF. The CDR3 bases are TGCGCCAGCAGCGAAACAGGGACTAGCGGCTACGAGCAGTACTTC. Full variable domain (outside the CDR3, taken from reference TRBV5-1 and TRBJ2-7): KAGVTQTPRYLIKTRGQQVTLSCSPISGHRSVSWYQQTPGQGLQFLFEYFSETQRNKGNFPGRFSGRQFSNSRSEMNVSTLELGDSALYLCASSETGTSGYEQYFGPGTRLTVT.

V is TRBV10-2 and J is TRBJ2-7; 11 positions agree with TRBD2. Germline CDR1 reads WSHSY; CDR2 reads SAAADI. The CDR3 sequence is 14 residues long. V was clipped by 6 bases and J by 4 bases; unmatched bases: 5. As DNA, the CDR3 is TGCGCCAGCAGGACCGGGACTAGCGGTTACGAGCAGTACTTC. This translates into CASRTGTSGYEQYF.

This clone was detected once. The rearrangement uses TRBV6-6 and TRBJ1-3; perhaps TRBD1 as D (6 bases). The germline CDR1 and CDR2 sequences are MNHNY and SVGAGI (reference sequence). Trimming removed 7 bases from V and 0 bases from J, with 10 bases in between. This CDR3 contains 14 residues. This chain's CDR3 is CASNDRSSGNTIYF. The CDR3 nucleotides read TGTGCCAGCAACGACAGGTCCTCTGGAAACACCATATATTTT.

The chain recombines TRBV7-2 with TRBJ2-7; 7 nucleotides line up with TRBD1. J was trimmed by 2 bases and V by 5 bases; bases with no gene match: 9. This CDR3 has 15 amino acids. CDR1 SGHTA and CDR2 FQGNSA come from the germline V gene. CDR3 coding DNA: TGTGCCAGCAGCACCCGGGACAGCCGTGCCTACGAGCAGTACTTC. Translation: CASSTRDSRAYEQYF.

V is TRBV7-9 and J is TRBJ2-5; a possible D gene is TRBD1 (5 bases). The CDR3 has 13 amino acids. Germline V CDR1 and CDR2: SEHNR, FQNEAQ (reference sequence). V dropped 6 bases and J dropped 7 bases, with 15 bases sitting between them. The DNA of the CDR3 is TGTGCCAGCAGTACTGACAGCCCTGGGACCCAGTACTTC. Protein product: CASSTDSPGTQYF.